Listed below are T cell receptor beta chains from one sample, sequenced in a study of blood T cell repertoires in COVID-19. The assay was immunoSEQ multiplex PCR, and TCRdb's table has in-frame clones only and misses some. The repertoire holds under 250,000 clones, with 92% as singletons. Material for sequencing was peripheral blood. The receptors originated from a man aged 55 to 70 with COVID-19, enrolled during active disease. Both conserved end residues are trimmed from each CDR3. The order of the fields is V gene, CDR3 protein.

TRBV25-1 ASSPGLTFGELF
TRBV19 ASKLTGQATYEQY
TRBV9 ASSAGQGWGTEAF
TRBV11-2 ATSGNAYGYT
TRBV3-1/TRBV3-2 ASRPGGAYGYT
TRBV3-1/TRBV3-2 ASSQDGVGYQETQY
TRBV4-1 ASSQFSGGLYEQY
TRBV11-2 ASSLVPSGGVSGNEQY
TRBV2 ASSAGRTGEQY
TRBV9 ASSVASGSGVYEQY
TRBV7-8 ASSSQSGAAYEQY
TRBV10-3 AISPGQSGANVLT
TRBV5-4 ASSTPGHRTEAF
TRBV24-1 ATSDPRTSGRADEQF
TRBV28 ASSWGGHAQPQH
TRBV3-1/TRBV3-2 ASSHFDRADGYT
TRBV3-1/TRBV3-2 ASSQVRVSGANVLT
TRBV27 ASSHGLAGGSEQY
TRBV10-3 AIGREGSNEKLF
TRBV7-9 ASSLRPGQGASYEQY
TRBV7-9 ASSLSSRERLY